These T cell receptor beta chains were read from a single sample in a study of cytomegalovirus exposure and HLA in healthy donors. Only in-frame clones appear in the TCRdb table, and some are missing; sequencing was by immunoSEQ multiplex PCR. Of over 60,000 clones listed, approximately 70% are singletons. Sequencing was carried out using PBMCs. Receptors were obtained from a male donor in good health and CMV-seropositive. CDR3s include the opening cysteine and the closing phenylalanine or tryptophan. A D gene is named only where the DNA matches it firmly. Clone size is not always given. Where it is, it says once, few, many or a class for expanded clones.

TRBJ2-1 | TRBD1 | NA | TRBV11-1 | CASGLSGGTYNEQFF
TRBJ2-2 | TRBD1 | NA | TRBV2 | CASSEADIGQGTGELFF
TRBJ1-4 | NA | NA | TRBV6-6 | CASSLREKLFF
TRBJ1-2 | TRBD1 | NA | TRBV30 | CAWETGGNGYTF
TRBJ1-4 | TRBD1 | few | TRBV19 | CASSGRTGGDEKLFF
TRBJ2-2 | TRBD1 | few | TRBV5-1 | CASSSGQGDGTGELFF
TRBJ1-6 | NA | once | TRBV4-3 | CASSRGTYNSPLHF
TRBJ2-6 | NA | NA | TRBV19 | CAVAETATSGANVLTF
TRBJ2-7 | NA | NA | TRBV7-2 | CASRPQVSYEQYF
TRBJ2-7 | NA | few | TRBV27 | CASSLAGFSSYEQYF
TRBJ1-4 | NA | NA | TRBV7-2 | CASSLDTINEKLFF
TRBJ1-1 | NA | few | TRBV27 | CASSFNVFTEAFF
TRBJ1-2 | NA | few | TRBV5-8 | CASSWELRVLGYTF
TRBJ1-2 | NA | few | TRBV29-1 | CSVEGRGVGYGYTF
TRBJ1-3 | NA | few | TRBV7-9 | CADNKDRNTIYF
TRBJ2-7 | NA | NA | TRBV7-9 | CSSSSGQPRDHKITYEQYF
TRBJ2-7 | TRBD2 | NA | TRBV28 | CAARELAGNEYEQYF
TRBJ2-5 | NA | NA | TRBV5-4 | CASSTLDYQETQYF
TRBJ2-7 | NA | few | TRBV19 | CASSIAENYEQYF
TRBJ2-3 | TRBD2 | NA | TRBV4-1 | CASSGTSLAQYF
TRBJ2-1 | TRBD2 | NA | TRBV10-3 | CAISVGLVANEQFF
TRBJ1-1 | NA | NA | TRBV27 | CASSPTVNTEAFF
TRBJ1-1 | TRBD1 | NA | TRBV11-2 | CASSLTGGRQGPTAFF
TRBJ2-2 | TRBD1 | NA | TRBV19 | CASSRQGVAGELFF
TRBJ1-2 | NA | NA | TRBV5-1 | CASSLVVDSASNYGYTF
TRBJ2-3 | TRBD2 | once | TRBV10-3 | CAIRVAGNTDTQYF
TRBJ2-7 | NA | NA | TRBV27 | CASSFRDLGEQYF
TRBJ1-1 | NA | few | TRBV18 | CASSPFGESTEAFF
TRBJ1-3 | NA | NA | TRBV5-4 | CASSSQQGNTIYF
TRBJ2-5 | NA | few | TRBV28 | CASSTPGKETQYF
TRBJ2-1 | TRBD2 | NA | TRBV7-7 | CASSQGTSGGFIEQFF
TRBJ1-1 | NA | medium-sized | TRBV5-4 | CASSFSNSGITEAFF
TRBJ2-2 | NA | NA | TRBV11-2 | CASSLDAGDRGGELFF
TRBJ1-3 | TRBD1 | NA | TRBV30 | CACEGQGAETTGNTIYF
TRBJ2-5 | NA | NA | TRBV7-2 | CASSREETQYF
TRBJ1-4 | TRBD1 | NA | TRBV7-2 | CASSPSLSDGTGRAKLFF
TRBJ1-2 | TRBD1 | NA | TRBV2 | CASSVPGTEGYTF
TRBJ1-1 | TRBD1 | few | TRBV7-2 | CASSFYTGATEAFF
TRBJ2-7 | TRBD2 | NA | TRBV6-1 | CASRLFRGAGNEQYF
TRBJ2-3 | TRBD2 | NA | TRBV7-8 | CASSLLAGGHADTQYF
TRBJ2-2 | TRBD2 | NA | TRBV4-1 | CASSQEGLAGVGWELFF
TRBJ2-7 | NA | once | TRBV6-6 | CASSRDGAYEQYF
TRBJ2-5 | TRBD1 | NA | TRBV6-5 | CASGGQGAETQYF
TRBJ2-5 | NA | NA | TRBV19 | CASSARDFQETQYF
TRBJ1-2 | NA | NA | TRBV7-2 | CASSARAGDGYGYTF
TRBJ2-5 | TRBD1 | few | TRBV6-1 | CASQGVYQETQYF
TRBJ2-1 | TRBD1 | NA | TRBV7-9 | CASSTTGGFYNEQFF